These 26 T cell receptor beta chains share one sample of origin, sequenced in a study of T cells after yellow fever vaccination. TCRdb used MiXCR to reprocess the 5' RACE reads, holding one entry per CDR3 protein. The table shows hundreds of thousands of distinct CDR3 sequences, with approximately 18% occurring only once. The sample was PBMCs, taken before the yellow fever booster vaccination. Receptor source: a man younger than 35 who received the YFV17D yellow fever vaccine.

V and J are TRBV6-2 or TRBV6-3 and TRBJ2-7; D may be TRBD1 (6 bases). This CDR3 has 14 amino acids. The ends were cut back, 8 bases at V and 5 bases at J, with 19 bases in the middle. Germline CDR1 reads MNHEY; CDR2 reads SVGEGT. CDR3 in DNA: TGTGCCAGCGGCTGGACAGCCGGCCCCAACGAGCAGTACTTC. It codes for CASGWTAGPNEQYF.

This clonotype was seen only a few times. This sequence joins TRBV30 and TRBJ1-5; D gene unclear. Germline V gene lookup returns CDR1 GTSNPN and CDR2 SVGIG (reference sequence). The CDR3 has 14 residues. V was trimmed by 3 bases and J by 6 bases, leaving 15 bases between them. This chain's CDR3 is CAWSVAPLGQPQHF. The CDR3 coding sequence is TGTGCCTGGAGCGTGGCGCCCCTTGGTCAGCCCCAGCATTTT.

In this sample, this clonotype turned up a few times. The chain joins TRBV6-5 to TRBJ2-1, with TRBD2 matching 9 bases. The CDR3 runs 16 residues. Germline CDR1 and CDR2: MNHEY and SVGAGI. J lost 2 bases, V lost 0 bases, and 2 bases had no gene match. This CDR3 reads CASSYSLAGTYNEQFF. The CDR3 coding sequence is TGTGCCAGCAGTTACTCGCTAGCGGGGACCTACAATGAGCAGTTCTTC.

This clonotype was seen more than once but under ten times. The J gene is TRBJ2-7, the V gene TRBV7-9, with D perhaps TRBD2 (5 bases). Trimming took off 5 bases at V and 3 bases at J, with 11 bases between the two ends. From germline, CDR1 is SEHNR and CDR2 FQNEAQ (reference sequence). CDR3 length equals 13 residues. The CDR3 region has the DNA TGTGCCAGCAGCCCTAGCCTAGGCTACGAGCAGTACTTC. Its protein is CASSPSLGYEQYF.

This chain links TRBV20-1 with TRBJ2-3, with 15 positions matching TRBD2. This CDR3 has 15 residues. Germline loops: CDR1 DFQATT, CDR2 SNEGSKA (reference sequence). The J segment lost 4 bases and the V segment lost 6 bases, leaving 5 bases of the junction unmatched. The CDR3 region is CSAPWTSGGADTQYF. Here the CDR3 DNA reads TGCAGTGCACCCTGGACTAGCGGGGGGGCAGATACGCAGTATTTT.

This clonotype has just a few counts. V usage is TRBV24-1 and J usage is TRBJ2-3, with D perhaps TRBD1 (6 bases). The CDR3 runs 16 residues. The germline CDR1 and CDR2 sequences are KGHDR and SFDVKD. Trimming stripped 3 bases from V and 6 bases from J, with 18 bases between. The DNA for the CDR3 is TGTGCCACCAGTGATCAATTGGACAGCACTGGGGATACGCAGTATTTT. Amino acid sequence: CATSDQLDSTGDTQYF.

The V gene is TRBV4-3, the J gene TRBJ2-7; 8 bases are a match to TRBD1. V lost 4 bases, J lost 3 bases, and 20 bases stayed unmatched. The V gene's germline CDR1 is LGHNA and CDR2 YSLEER. CDR3 length: 19 amino acids. The CDR3 coding sequence is TGCGCCAGCAGCCCAGGCCCTTATTGGACAGGGCTGTACGGCTACGAGCAGTACGTC. Translating it yields CASSPGPYWTGLYGYEQYV.

This clonotype was counted a few times. This chain links TRBV7-2 with TRBJ1-3, with 10 positions matching TRBD1. V gave up 5 bases and J gave up 2 bases; unmatched junction bases: 9. Germline-derived CDR1 and CDR2 are SGHTA and FQGNSA. The CDR3 loop spans 17 amino acids. The CDR3 loop is CASSQTTGQGPGNTIYF. The CDR3 DNA reads as TGTGCCAGCAGCCAGACCACGGGACAGGGGCCTGGAAACACCATATATTTT.

The rearrangement links TRBV6-5 to TRBJ2-5; possible D gene TRBD2, 5 bases. The CDR3 loop spans 16 amino acids. CDR1 and CDR2 from the germline V gene are MNHEY and SVGAGI. V was trimmed by 0 bases and J by 5 bases, leaving 16 bases between them. DNA for the CDR3: TGTGCCAGCAGTTACTCGAGAGGAGGCCTACGGGAGACCCAGTACTTC. Amino acid sequence: CASSYSRGGLRETQYF.

This sequence joins TRBV4-2 and TRBJ1-1, with unresolved D. The V gene's germline CDR1 is LGHNA and CDR2 YNFKEQ. Deletions cut 0 bases from V and 11 bases from J, with 19 bases between. The CDR3 totals 15 residues. CDR3: CASSQELTAPQWAFF. The CDR3 DNA follows: TGTGCCAGCAGCCAAGAATTGACGGCACCTCAATGGGCTTTCTTT.

This clonotype was picked up a small number of times. The genes are TRBV14 and TRBJ2-2, with D tentatively TRBD1 (6 bases). Germline values: CDR1 SGHDN, CDR2 FVKESK. This CDR3 spans 18 amino acids. V gave up 4 bases and J gave up 3 bases, with 21 bases separating them. CDR3 nucleotides: TGTGCCAGCAGCCGGATTAGTAACAGGGCACTGTACACCGGGGAGCTGTTTTTT. Translation: CASSRISNRALYTGELFF.

The chain combines TRBV11-2 with TRBJ2-1, with 11 bases aligning to TRBD1. Looked up from germline, CDR1 is SGHAT and CDR2 is FQNNGV. The V and J ends lost 6 bases and 4 bases, in that order; junction bases with no gene match: 8. This CDR3 has 16 residues. The CDR3 reads CASRPSGTGGYNEQFF. In DNA, the CDR3 is TGTGCCAGCAGACCCTCCGGGACAGGGGGGTACAATGAGCAGTTCTTC. Full variable domain (rest looked up from reference TRBV11-2 and TRBJ2-1): EAGVAQSPRYKIIEKRQSVAFWCNPISGHATLYWYQQILGQGPKLLIQFQNNGVVDDSQLPKDRFSAERLKGVDSTLKIQPAKLEDSAVYLCASRPSGTGGYNEQFFGPGTRLTVL.

In its sample, this clonotype was seen many times. The rearrangement links TRBV20-1 to TRBJ2-1; 7 bases agree with TRBD1. The CDR3 totals 15 residues. Germline trimming cut 3 bases from V and 2 bases from J; bases unmatched to any gene: 7. Germline-derived CDR1 and CDR2 are DFQATT and SNEGSKA (reference sequence). CDR3: CSARDRTGPYNEQFF. The CDR3 nucleotides read TGCAGTGCTAGGGACCGGACAGGTCCCTACAATGAGCAGTTCTTC.

This clonotype turned up a few times. V gene TRBV5-1 combines with J gene TRBJ2-5; D tentatively reads TRBD1 or TRBD2 (6 bases each). Deletions cut 3 bases from V and 3 bases from J, with 15 bases between. CDR3 size: 15 residues. Germline assignment: CDR1 SGHRS and CDR2 YFSETQ. CDR3 in DNA: TGCGCCAGCAGCTGGAACCCGGGGGCTAAAGAGACCCAGTACTTC. The encoded protein is CASSWNPGAKETQYF.

DNA of the CDR3: TGTGCCAGCAGCCAAGATCAGGGGGCAAGACAGCCCCAGCATTTT. It codes for CASSQDQGARQPQHF. The chain is built from TRBV3-1 and TRBJ1-5; 8 bases are a match to TRBD1. CDR3 size: 15 residues. Germline CDR1 is LGHDT and CDR2 is YNNKEL (reference sequence). Losses at the gene ends were 0 bases for V and 7 bases for J; bases not matched to a gene: 5.

The CDR3 here is CAWSVGQGTEAFF. The CDR3 nucleotides read TGTGCCTGGAGTGTAGGACAGGGCACTGAAGCTTTCTTT. The chain couples TRBV30 to TRBJ1-1; 8 nucleotides match TRBD1. Germline CDR1 reads GTSNPN; CDR2 reads SVGIG (reference sequence). CDR3 size: 13 residues. J lost 4 bases, V lost 0 bases, and 1 base had no gene match. Combining the CDR3 with reference TRBV30 and TRBJ1-1 gives the whole variable domain SQTIHQWPATLVQPVGSPLSLECTVEGTSNPNLYWYRQAAGRGLQLLFYSVGIGQISSEVPQNLSASRPQDRQFILSSKKLLLSDSGFYLCAWSVGQGTEAFFGQGTRLTVV.

The chain is built from TRBV4-3 and TRBJ2-3; weak D call: TRBD1 (6 bases). CDR3 size: 16 residues. Trimming removed 0 bases from V and 3 bases from J, with 13 bases in between. Germline V gives CDR1 LGHNA, CDR2 YSLEER. The CDR3 sequence is CASSQDQQGWTDTQYF. The CDR3 nucleotides are TGCGCCAGCAGCCAAGATCAACAGGGTTGGACAGATACGCAGTATTTT.

The table lists this clonotype with many counts. The J gene is TRBJ1-2, the V gene TRBV7-2, with 7 bases fitting TRBD1. The germline V gene encodes CDR1 SGHTA and CDR2 FQGNSA. This CDR3 has 15 residues. Losses at the gene ends were 0 bases for V and 4 bases for J; bases not matched to a gene: 5. As DNA, the CDR3 is TGTGCCAGCAGCTTAGCTCGGACAGGAGTCTATGGCTACACCTTC. Translating it yields CASSLARTGVYGYTF.

V and J are TRBV2 and TRBJ1-6; 9 nucleotides match TRBD1. CDR1 SNHLY and CDR2 FYNNEI come from the germline V gene. The CDR3 sequence is 14 residues long. Trimming at V came to 4 bases and at J to 15 bases, leaving 10 bases not matched to a gene. The CDR3 nucleotides are TGTGCCAGCAGTGTAGGGACAGGGTTGAAGAACCTCCACTTT. It translates to CASSVGTGLKNLHF.

The sample holds a few counts of this clonotype. The chain couples TRBV7-9 to TRBJ2-1; 13 positions agree with TRBD2. The CDR3 totals 17 residues. Germline assignment: CDR1 SEHNR and CDR2 FQNEAQ (reference sequence). V gave up 5 bases and J gave up 3 bases; unmatched junction bases: 7. CDR3 DNA: TGTGCCAGCAGCCTCGGACTAGCGGGGGTGGACTACAATGAGCAGTTCTTC. This sequence encodes CASSLGLAGVDYNEQFF.

This clonotype turned up a few times. The chain has TRBV20-1 and TRBJ2-1; 7 nucleotides line up with TRBD2. Trimming cost V 0 bases and J 9 bases; bases outside gene matches: 11. This CDR3 contains 15 residues. Germline lookup yields CDR1 DFQATT and CDR2 SNEGSKA (reference sequence). The CDR3 sequence is CSARDHWAGVVEQFF. The CDR3 DNA reads as TGCAGTGCTAGAGATCATTGGGCGGGGGTTGTTGAGCAGTTCTTC.

This clonotype showed up just a few times. The rearrangement links TRBV4-2 to TRBJ1-1; 8 bases match TRBD1. The CDR3 spans 16 residues. V dropped 0 bases and J dropped 5; count of bases not matched to a gene: 8. The V gene's germline CDR1 is LGHNA and CDR2 YNFKEQ. CDR3: CASSQDHDRGGTEAFF. CDR3 bases: TGTGCCAGCAGCCAAGATCACGACAGGGGCGGTACTGAAGCTTTCTTT.

V gene TRBV6-2 or TRBV6-3 combines with J gene TRBJ1-1; 8 nucleotides match TRBD1. The ends lost 4 bases at V and 0 bases at J; junction bases unmatched: 16. CDR3 length: 19 amino acids. CDR1 and CDR2 (germline): MNHEY, SVGEGT. DNA of the CDR3: TGTGCCAGCAGTTGGAACCGGGACAGGACGGACTGGATGAACACTGAAGCTTTCTTT. Residues: CASSWNRDRTDWMNTEAFF.

This clonotype came up a few times. This chain joins TRBV7-9 and TRBJ1-1; the D gene is possibly TRBD1 (5 bases). V was shortened by 8 bases and J by 3 bases, with 16 bases between the two germline ends. The CDR3 length is 14 residues. Germline V gives CDR1 SEHNR, CDR2 FQNEAQ (reference sequence). The CDR3 region is CASYRLGGDTEAFF. CDR3 nucleotides: TGTGCCAGCTATCGTCTGGGGGGGGACACTGAAGCTTTCTTT.

The table lists this clonotype with a few counts. The V gene is TRBV7-9, the J gene TRBJ2-7; D may be TRBD1 or TRBD2 (5 bases each). V was shortened by 5 bases and J by 3 bases, with 17 bases between the two germline ends. This CDR3 spans 15 amino acids. Per germline, CDR1 SEHNR and CDR2 FQNEAQ (reference sequence). The CDR3 here is CASSTWTGTLYEQYF. For the CDR3, the DNA is TGTGCCAGCAGCACCTGGACCGGGACGCTCTACGAGCAGTACTTC.

The chain couples TRBV9 to TRBJ2-3, with no clear D. The CDR3 totals 13 residues. The germline gives CDR1 SGDLS, CDR2 YYNGEE. Trimming cost V 0 bases and J 3 bases, with 5 bases left between them. CDR3 region: CASSVVGTDTQYF. CDR3 DNA: TGTGCCAGCAGCGTAGTCGGGACAGATACGCAGTATTTT.